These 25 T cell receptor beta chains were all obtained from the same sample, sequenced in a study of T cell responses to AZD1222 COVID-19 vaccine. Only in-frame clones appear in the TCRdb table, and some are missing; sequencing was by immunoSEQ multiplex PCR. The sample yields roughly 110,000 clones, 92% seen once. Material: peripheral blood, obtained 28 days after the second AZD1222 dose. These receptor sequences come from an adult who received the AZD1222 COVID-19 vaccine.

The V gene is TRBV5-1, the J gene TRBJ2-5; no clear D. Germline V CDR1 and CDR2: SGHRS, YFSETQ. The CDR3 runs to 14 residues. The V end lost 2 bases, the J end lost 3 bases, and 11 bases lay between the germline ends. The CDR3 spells CASSLGRLEETQYF. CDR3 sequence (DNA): TGCGCCAGCAGCTTAGGACGGCTAGAAGAGACCCAGTACTTC.

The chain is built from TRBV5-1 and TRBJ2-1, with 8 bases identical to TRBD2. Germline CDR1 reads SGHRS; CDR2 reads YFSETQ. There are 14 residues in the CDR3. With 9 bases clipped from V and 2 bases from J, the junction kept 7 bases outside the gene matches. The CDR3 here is CATRRGGPYNEQFF. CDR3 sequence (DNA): TGCGCCACCCGCCGGGGGGGGCCCTACAATGAGCAGTTCTTC.

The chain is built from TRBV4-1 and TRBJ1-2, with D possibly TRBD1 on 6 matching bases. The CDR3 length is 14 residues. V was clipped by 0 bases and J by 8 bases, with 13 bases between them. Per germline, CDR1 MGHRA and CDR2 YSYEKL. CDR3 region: CASSQEEQGRGYTF. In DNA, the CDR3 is TGCGCCAGCAGCCAAGAAGAACAGGGAAGGGGCTACACCTTC.

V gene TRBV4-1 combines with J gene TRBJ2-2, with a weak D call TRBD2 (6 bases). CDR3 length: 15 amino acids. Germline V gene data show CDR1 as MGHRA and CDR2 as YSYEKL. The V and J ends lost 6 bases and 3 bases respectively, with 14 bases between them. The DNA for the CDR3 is TGCGCCAGCAGTAAAGAGGGGAGGTACACCGGGGAGCTGTTTTTT. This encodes CASSKEGRYTGELFF.

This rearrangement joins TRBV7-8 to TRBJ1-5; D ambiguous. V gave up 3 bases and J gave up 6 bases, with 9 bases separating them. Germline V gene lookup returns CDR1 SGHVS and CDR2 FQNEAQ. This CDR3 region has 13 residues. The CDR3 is CASSFGIGQPQHF. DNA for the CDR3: TGTGCCAGCAGCTTTGGAATCGGTCAGCCCCAGCATTTT.

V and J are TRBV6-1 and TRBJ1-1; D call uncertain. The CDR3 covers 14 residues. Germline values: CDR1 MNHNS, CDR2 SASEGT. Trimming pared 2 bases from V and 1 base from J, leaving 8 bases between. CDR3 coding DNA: TGTGCCAGCAGTGAACGGGCCCCGAACACTGAAGCTTTCTTT. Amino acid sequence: CASSERAPNTEAFF.

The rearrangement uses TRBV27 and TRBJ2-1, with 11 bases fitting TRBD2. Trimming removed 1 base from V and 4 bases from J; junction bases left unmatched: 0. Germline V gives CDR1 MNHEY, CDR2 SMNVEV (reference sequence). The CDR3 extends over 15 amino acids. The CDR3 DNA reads TGTGCCAGCAGTTTATTAGCGGGGGGGTACAATGAGCAGTTCTTC. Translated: CASSLLAGGYNEQFF.

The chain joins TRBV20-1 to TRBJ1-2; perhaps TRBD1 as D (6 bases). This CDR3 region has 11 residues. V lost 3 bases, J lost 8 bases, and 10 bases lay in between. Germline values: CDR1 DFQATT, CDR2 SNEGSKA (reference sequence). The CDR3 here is CSASGGRGYTF. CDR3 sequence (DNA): TGCAGTGCTAGCGGGGGGCGAGGCTACACCTTC.

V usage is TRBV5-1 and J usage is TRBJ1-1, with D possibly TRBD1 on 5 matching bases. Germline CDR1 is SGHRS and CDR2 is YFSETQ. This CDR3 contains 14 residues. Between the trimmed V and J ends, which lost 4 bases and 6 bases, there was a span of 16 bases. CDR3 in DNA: TGCGCCAGCAGCCAGGGTCCCCTGGAGCCTGAAGCTTTCTTT. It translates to CASSQGPLEPEAFF.

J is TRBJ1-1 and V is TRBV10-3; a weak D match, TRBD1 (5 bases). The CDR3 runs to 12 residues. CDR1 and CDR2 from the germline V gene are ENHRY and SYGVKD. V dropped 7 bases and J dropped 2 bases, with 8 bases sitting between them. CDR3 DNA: TGTGCCATCAACCAGGGTAACACTGAAGCTTTCTTT. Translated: CAINQGNTEAFF.

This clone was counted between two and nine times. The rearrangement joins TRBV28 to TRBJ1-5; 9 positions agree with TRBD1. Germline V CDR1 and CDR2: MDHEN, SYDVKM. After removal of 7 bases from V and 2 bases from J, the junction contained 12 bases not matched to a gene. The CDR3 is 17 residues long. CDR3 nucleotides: TGTGCCAGCACCTACGTCGGGACAGGGTTTGGCAATCAGCCCCAGCATTTT. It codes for CASTYVGTGFGNQPQHF.

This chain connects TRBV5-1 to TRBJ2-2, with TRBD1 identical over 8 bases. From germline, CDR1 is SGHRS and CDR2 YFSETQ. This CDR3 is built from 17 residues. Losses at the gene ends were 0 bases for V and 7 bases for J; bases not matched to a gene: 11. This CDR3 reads CASSLDGQGSYGGELFF. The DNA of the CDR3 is TGCGCCAGCAGCTTGGACGGACAGGGTAGTTATGGCGGGGAGCTGTTTTTT.

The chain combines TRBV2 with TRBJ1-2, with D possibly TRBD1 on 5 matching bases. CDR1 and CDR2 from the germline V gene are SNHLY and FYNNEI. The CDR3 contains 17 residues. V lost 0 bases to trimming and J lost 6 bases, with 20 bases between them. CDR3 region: CASSEASPEGSWNGYTF. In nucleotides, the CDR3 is TGTGCCAGCAGTGAAGCAAGTCCCGAGGGGAGCTGGAATGGCTACACCTTC.

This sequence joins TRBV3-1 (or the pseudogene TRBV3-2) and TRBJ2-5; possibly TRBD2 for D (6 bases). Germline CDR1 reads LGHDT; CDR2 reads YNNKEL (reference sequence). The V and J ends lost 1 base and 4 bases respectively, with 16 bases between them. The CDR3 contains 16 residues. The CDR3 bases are TGTGCCAGCAGCCAAGCACTCGGGACTGGCGGAGAGACCCAGTACTTC. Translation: CASSQALGTGGETQYF.

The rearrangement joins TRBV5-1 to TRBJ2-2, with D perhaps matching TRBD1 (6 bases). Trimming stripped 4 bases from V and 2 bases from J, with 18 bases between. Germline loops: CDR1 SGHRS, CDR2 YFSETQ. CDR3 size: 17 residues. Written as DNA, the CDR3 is TGCGCCAGCAGCACCATTACAGGGACCGTCAACACCGGGGAGCTGTTTTTT. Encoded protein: CASSTITGTVNTGELFF.

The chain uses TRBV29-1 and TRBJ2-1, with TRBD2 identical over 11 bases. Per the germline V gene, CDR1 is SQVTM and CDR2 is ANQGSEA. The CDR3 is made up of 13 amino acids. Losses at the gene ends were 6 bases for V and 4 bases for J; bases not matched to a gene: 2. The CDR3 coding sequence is TGCAGCGTCCCTAGCGGGGGGTACAATGAGCAGTTCTTC. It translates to CSVPSGGYNEQFF.

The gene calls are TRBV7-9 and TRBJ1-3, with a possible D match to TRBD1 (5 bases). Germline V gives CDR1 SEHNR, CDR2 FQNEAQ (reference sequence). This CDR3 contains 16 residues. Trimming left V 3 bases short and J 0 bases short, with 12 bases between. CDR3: CASSFRVWASGNTIYF. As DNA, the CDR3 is TGTGCCAGCAGCTTCAGGGTCTGGGCCTCTGGAAACACCATATATTTT.

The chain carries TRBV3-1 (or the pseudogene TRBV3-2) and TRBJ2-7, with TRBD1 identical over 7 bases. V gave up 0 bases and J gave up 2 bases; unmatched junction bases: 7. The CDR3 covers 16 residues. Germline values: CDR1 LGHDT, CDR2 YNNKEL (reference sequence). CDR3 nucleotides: TGTGCCAGCAGCCAAGACCCCCGGCAGGGGGCCTACGAGCAGTACTTC. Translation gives CASSQDPRQGAYEQYF.

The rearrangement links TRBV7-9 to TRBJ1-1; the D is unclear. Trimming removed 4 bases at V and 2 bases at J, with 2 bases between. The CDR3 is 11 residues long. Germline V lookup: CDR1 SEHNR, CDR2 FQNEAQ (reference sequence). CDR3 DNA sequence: TGTGCCAGCAGCTCTAACACTGAAGCTTTCTTT. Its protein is CASSSNTEAFF. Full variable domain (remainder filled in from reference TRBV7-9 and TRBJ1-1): DTGVSQNPRHKITKRGQNVTFRCDPISEHNRLYWYRQTLGQGPEFLTYFQNEAQLEKSRLLSDRFSAERPKGSFSTLEIQRTEQGDSAMYLCASSSNTEAFFGQGTRLTVV.

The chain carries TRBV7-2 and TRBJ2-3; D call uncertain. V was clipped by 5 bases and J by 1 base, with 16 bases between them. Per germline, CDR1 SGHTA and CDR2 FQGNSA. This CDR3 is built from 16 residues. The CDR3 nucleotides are TGTGCCAGCAGCCCCCGGGTGACTGTTGGCACAGATACGCAGTATTTT. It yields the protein CASSPRVTVGTDTQYF.

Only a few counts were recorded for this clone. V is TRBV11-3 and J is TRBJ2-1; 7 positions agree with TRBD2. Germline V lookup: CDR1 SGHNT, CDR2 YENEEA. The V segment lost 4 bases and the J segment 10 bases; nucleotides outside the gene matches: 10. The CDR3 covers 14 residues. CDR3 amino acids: CASSSLGGRNEQFF. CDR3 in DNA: TGTGCCAGCAGCTCCCTTGGCGGGAGAAACGAGCAGTTCTTC.

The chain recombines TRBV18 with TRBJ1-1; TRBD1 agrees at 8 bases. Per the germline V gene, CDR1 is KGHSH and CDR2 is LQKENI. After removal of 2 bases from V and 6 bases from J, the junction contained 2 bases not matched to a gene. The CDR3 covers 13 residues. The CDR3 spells CASSPGQGSEAFF. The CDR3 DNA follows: TGTGCCAGCTCACCAGGACAGGGTTCTGAAGCTTTCTTT.

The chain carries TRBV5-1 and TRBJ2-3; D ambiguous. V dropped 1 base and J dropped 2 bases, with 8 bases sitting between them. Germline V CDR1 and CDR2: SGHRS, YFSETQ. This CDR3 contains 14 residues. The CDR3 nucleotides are TGCGCCAGCAGCTTGTTAGCAAACACAGATACGCAGTATTTT. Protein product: CASSLLANTDTQYF. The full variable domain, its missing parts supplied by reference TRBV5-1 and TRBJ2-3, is KAGVTQTPRYLIKTRGQQVTLSCSPISGHRSVSWYQQTPGQGLQFLFEYFSETQRNKGNFPGRFSGRQFSNSRSEMNVSTLELGDSALYLCASSLLANTDTQYFGPGTRLTVL.

The DNA for the CDR3 is TGTGCCAGCAGCGTCTCCGGGACTAGAAACGAGCAGTTCTTC. Translating it yields CASSVSGTRNEQFF. The genes are TRBV9 and TRBJ2-1; the match to TRBD2 covers 8 bases. The CDR3 contains 14 residues. The trim removed 2 bases at V and 10 bases at J, leaving 8 bases unmatched. Germline V gives CDR1 SGDLS, CDR2 YYNGEE.

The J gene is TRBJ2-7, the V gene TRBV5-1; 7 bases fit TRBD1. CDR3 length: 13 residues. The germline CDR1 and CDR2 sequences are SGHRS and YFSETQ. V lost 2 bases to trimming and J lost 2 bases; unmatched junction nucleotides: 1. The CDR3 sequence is CASSLDRAYEQYF. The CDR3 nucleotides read TGCGCCAGCAGCTTAGACAGGGCCTACGAGCAGTACTTC.